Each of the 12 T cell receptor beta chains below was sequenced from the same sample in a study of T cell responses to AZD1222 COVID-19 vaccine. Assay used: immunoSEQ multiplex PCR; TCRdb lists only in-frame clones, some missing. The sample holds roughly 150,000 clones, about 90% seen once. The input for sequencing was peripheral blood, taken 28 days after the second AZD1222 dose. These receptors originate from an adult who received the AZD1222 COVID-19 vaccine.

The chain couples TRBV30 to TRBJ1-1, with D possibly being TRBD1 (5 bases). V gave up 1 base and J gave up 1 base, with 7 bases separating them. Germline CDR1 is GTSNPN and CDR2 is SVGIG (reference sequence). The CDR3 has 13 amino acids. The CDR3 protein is CAWSGQWNTEAFF. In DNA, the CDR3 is TGTGCCTGGAGTGGACAGTGGAACACTGAAGCTTTCTTT.

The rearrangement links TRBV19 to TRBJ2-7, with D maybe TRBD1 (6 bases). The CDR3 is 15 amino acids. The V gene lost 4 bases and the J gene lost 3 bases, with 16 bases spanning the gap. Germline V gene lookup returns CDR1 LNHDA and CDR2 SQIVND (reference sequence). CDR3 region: CASSTRAGALYEQYF. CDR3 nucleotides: TGTGCCAGTAGTACCCGGGCAGGGGCCCTCTACGAGCAGTACTTC. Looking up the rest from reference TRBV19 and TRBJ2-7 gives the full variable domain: DGGITQSPKYLFRKEGQNVTLSCEQNLNHDAMYWYRQDPGQGLRLIYYSQIVNDFQKGDIAEGYSVSREKKESFPLTVTSAQKNPTAFYLCASSTRAGALYEQYFGPGTRLTVT.

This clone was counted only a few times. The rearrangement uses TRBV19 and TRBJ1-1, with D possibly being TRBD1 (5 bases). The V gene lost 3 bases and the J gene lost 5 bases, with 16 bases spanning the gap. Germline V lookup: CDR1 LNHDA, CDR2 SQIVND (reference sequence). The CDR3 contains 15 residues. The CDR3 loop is CASSMGFLGGTEAFF. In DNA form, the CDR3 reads TGTGCCAGTAGTATGGGGTTTCTTGGGGGGACTGAAGCTTTCTTT.

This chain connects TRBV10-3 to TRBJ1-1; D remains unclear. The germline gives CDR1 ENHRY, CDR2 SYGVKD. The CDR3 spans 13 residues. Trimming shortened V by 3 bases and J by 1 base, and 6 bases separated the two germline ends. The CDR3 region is CAISDIGNTEAFF. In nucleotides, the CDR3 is TGTGCCATCAGTGATATAGGGAACACTGAAGCTTTCTTT.

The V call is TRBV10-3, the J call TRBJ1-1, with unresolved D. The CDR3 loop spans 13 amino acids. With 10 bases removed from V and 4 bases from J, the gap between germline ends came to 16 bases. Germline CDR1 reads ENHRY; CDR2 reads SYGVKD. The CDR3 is CATRHGEPTEAFF. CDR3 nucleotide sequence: TGTGCCACCCGTCACGGGGAGCCCACTGAAGCTTTCTTT.

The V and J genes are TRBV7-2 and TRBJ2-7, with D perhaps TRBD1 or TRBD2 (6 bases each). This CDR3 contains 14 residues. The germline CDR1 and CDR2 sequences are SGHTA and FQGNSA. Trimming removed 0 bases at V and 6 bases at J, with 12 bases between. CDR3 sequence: CASSLAPGAGEQYV. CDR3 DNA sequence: TGTGCCAGCAGCTTAGCCCCGGGGGCGGGCGAGCAGTACGTC.

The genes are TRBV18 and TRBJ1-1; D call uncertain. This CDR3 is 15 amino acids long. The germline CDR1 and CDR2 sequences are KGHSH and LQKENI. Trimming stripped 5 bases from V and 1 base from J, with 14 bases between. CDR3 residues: CASSSKPGWNTEAFF. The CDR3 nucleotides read TGTGCCAGCTCATCGAAGCCGGGTTGGAACACTGAAGCTTTCTTT.

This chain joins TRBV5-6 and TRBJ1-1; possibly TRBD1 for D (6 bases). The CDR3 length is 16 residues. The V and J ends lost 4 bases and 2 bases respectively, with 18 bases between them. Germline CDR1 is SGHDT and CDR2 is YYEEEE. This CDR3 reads CASSRGPGQTNTEAFF. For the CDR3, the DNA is TGTGCCAGCAGCCGCGGACCGGGACAAACTAACACTGAAGCTTTCTTT.

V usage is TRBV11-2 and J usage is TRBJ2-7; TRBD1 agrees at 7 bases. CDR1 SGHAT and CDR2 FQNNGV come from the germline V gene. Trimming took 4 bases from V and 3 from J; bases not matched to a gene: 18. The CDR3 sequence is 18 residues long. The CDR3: CASSWYLPPRGFGYEQYV. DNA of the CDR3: TGTGCCAGCAGCTGGTACCTGCCACCCAGGGGGTTTGGCTACGAGCAGTACGTC.

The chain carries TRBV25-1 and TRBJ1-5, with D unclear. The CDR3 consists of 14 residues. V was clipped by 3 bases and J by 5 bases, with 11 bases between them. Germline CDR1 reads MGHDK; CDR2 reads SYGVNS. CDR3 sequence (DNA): TGTGCCAGCAGTGAGGGATCCGGTGATCAGCCCCAGCATTTT. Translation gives CASSEGSGDQPQHF.

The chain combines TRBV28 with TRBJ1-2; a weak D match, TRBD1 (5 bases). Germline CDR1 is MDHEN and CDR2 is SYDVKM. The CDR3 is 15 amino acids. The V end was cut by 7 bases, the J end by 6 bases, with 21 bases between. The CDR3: CASTPRLGEWNGYTF. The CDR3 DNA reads TGTGCCAGCACCCCTCGTTTGGGGGAGTGGAATGGCTACACCTTC.

The CDR3 region is CASSLNSPGLNNEQFF. For the CDR3, the DNA is TGTGCCAGCAGCTTAAACTCCCCAGGGCTCAACAATGAGCAGTTCTTC. The chain uses TRBV7-2 and TRBJ2-1, with D perhaps TRBD1 (5 bases). Germline V gives CDR1 SGHTA, CDR2 FQGNSA. V was pared by 2 bases and J by 5 bases, with 16 bases between. The CDR3 is 16 residues long.